This T cell receptor beta chain was observed in a study of T cells in tumors after PD-1 blockade. On the study more broadly: During anti-PD-1 treatment, some patients continued daily vismodegib 150 mg. Peripheral blood samples averaged around 33,000 unique clonotypes and about 110,000 templates. Whole-study results and caveats: Blood contained about two fifths of the tumor's TCR clonotypes.

The CDR3 consists of 17 residues. J gave up 0 bases and V 1 base, and 8 bases lay outside the gene matches. Germline CDR1 and CDR2: SEHNR and FQNEAQ (reference sequence). Input was roughly 600 ng to 6,004 ng of genomic DNA from tumor or blood. About this clone itself: Its antigen is undetermined.

Produced via immunoSEQ multiplex PCR; TCRdb's table is partial and in-frame only. Here the sample spans 15,000 to 20,000 clones, about 85% being singletons. This TCR derives from a human donor with advanced basal cell or squamous cell carcinoma (not recorded which). The chain recombines TRBV7-9 with TRBJ1-1; 7 positions agree with TRBD1. Specimen: PBMCs, collected after anti-PD-1 therapy. The CDR3 protein is CASSLEPTGIMNTEAFF. The CDR3 region has the DNA TGTGCCAGCAGCTTAGAGCCGACAGGGATAATGAACACTGAAGCTTTCTTT.